The sequence of this T cell receptor (beta chain) was determined in a study of cytomegalovirus exposure and HLA in healthy donors. This clone came up a few times. This CDR3 has 14 residues. Germline values: CDR1 SGHTA, CDR2 FQGNSA. Trimming cost V 4 bases and J 6 bases; bases outside gene matches: 6. With 60 Vbeta and 13 Jbeta primers, the PCR was carried out. Using immunoSEQ multiplex PCR, the repertoire was profiled, and TCRdb retains in-frame clones only, with some absent. The data show 100,000 to 150,000 clones, roughly 70% seen once. This receptor was identified in a woman in her thirties or forties in good health and CMV-seropositive. This chain connects TRBV7-2 to TRBJ2-7; 10 bases agree with TRBD2. Specimen: PBMCs. The CDR3 here is CASSSSGGSREQYF. CDR3 nucleotide sequence: TGTGCCAGCAGCTCTAGCGGGGGCTCCCGCGAGCAGTACTTC.